These T cell receptor beta chains were read from a single sample in a study of T cell responses to AZD1222 COVID-19 vaccine. Some clones are missing from TCRdb's copy, which holds only in-frame ones; the method was immunoSEQ multiplex PCR. The sample contains 85,000 to 130,000 clones, approximately 93% of which appear only once. Material: peripheral blood, obtained on day 0 of AZD1222 vaccination. The receptor source for this set is an adult in good health. Each CDR3 is given without its conserved first and last residue.

V	J	CDR3
TRBV7-9	TRBJ1-5	ASSLGWTGVNQPQH
TRBV5-5	TRBJ1-2	ASSLGQGGYT
TRBV29-1	TRBJ2-3	SVQGRSTDTQY
TRBV9	TRBJ2-1	ASSATGGGWTEQF
TRBV19	TRBJ2-1	ASSPKTSGEQF
TRBV7-2	TRBJ1-1	ASSLQGEGTEAF
TRBV7-3	TRBJ2-7	ASSLDSQYEQY
TRBV6-5	TRBJ1-1	ASSPTGRGREAF
TRBV13	TRBJ2-3	ASSFYVRREGPHTQY
TRBV18	TRBJ1-5	ASSSGQVPYLPQH
TRBV7-8	TRBJ1-6	ASSLGRRRASYNSPLH